The 26 T cell receptor beta chains reported below all come from one sample, sequenced in a study of metastatic and nonmetastatic thyroid tumors. No patient had received any treatment before thyroid surgery. TCRdb redid the clone calls on the PCR reads using MiXCR. The table lists 10,000 to 12,000 clones, 38% of them singletons. Specimen: tumor tissue. These receptors all come from a female donor with papillary thyroid cancer or a benign thyroid nodule (not recorded which). Some clones in this sample may be carry-over from other donors' samples.

The gene calls are TRBV15 and TRBJ2-1; TRBD2 might be the D (6 bases). Germline V lookup: CDR1 LNHNV, CDR2 YYDKDF (reference sequence). V was clipped by 0 bases and J by 9 bases, with 15 bases between them. The CDR3 loop spans 15 amino acids. The CDR3 DNA is TGTGCCACCAGCAGAGATCAACCGCGGCGGGGTGAGCAGTTCTTC. Protein sequence: CATSRDQPRRGEQFF.

This clone was seen only a few times. The V call is TRBV6-2 or TRBV6-3, the J call TRBJ2-1, with a possible D match to TRBD2 (5 bases). V was trimmed by 2 bases and J by 3 bases, leaving 5 bases between them. The CDR3 has 13 amino acids. The germline V gene has CDR1 MNHEY and CDR2 SVGEGT. CDR3 amino acids: CASSYRDYNEQFF. The CDR3 DNA is TGTGCCAGCAGTTACCGGGACTACAATGAGCAGTTCTTC.

This clone has just a few counts. The chain combines TRBV27 with TRBJ2-3; 7 positions match TRBD2. Per germline, CDR1 MNHEY and CDR2 SMNVEV (reference sequence). CDR3 length: 16 amino acids. V trimming: 4 bases; J trimming: 1 base; junction bases outside the gene matches: 8. CDR3 in DNA: TGTGCCAGCAGTTCCCGACTAGCCGGGGGCACAGATACGCAGTATTTT. Its protein is CASSSRLAGGTDTQYF.

The rearrangement uses TRBV20-1 and TRBJ2-7, with D possibly matching TRBD1 (6 bases). Germline loops: CDR1 DFQATT, CDR2 SNEGSKA (reference sequence). The CDR3 spans 14 residues. Deletions cut 0 bases from V and 2 bases from J, with 11 bases between. The CDR3 nucleotides are TGCAGTGCTAGAGACGGGACACCGGCCTACGAGCAGTACTTC. It specifies CSARDGTPAYEQYF.

As concerns this clone: An end of the junction does not agree with germline; a read error may underlie this. The chain uses TRBV6-4 and TRBJ2-1; 9 bases are a match to TRBD2. CDR1 is MRHNA, CDR2 SNTAGT, per germline. There are 16 residues in the CDR3. Written as DNA, the CDR3 is TGTGCCAGCAGTGACACCGGGACTAGCTCCTCCAATGAGCAGTTCTTC. The encoded protein is CASSDTGTSSSNEQFF.

This clone was observed a handful of times. The CDR3 sequence: CATSRGQENQPQHF. The CDR3 nucleotides read TGTGCCACCAGCAGGGGACAGGAAAATCAGCCCCAGCATTTT. The chain links TRBV15 to TRBJ1-5, with 8 bases matching TRBD1. This CDR3 is 14 amino acids long. The trim removed 3 bases at V and 4 bases at J, leaving 2 bases unmatched. Germline V lookup: CDR1 LNHNV, CDR2 YYDKDF (reference sequence). Using reference TRBV15 and TRBJ1-5 for the parts outside the CDR3, the full variable domain is DAMVIQNPRYQVTQFGKPVTLSCSQTLNHNVMYWYQQKSSQAPKLLFHYYDKDFNNEADTPDNFQSRRPNTSFCFLDIRSPGLGDTAMYLCATSRGQENQPQHFGDGTRLSIL.

This chain connects TRBV28 to TRBJ2-2; the match to TRBD2 covers 7 bases. This CDR3 region has 14 residues. The V gene end was trimmed by 8 bases and the J gene end by 4 bases; junction bases not matched to a gene: 7. From germline, CDR1 is MDHEN and CDR2 SYDVKM. CDR3 nucleotide sequence: TGTGCCAGCCTGCGACTAGCTTCCACCGGGGAGCTGTTTTTT. This gives the protein CASLRLASTGELFF.

The rearrangement joins TRBV20-1 to TRBJ1-5, with TRBD1 as a possible D gene (6 bases). V was cut by 5 bases and J by 0 bases, with 11 bases left in between. Germline assignment: CDR1 DFQATT and CDR2 SNEGSKA (reference sequence). The CDR3 is made up of 14 amino acids. DNA for the CDR3: TGCAGTGCTCTAGACAGGCTTAGCAATCAGCCCCAGCATTTT. Translating it yields CSALDRLSNQPQHF.

This chain links TRBV10-1 with TRBJ2-2; TRBD2 matches 11 bases. The length of the CDR3 is 19 residues. Trimming at V came to 8 bases and at J to 0 bases, leaving 14 bases not matched to a gene. Germline V gene lookup returns CDR1 WNHNN and CDR2 SYGVQD (reference sequence). As DNA, the CDR3 is TGCGCCAGCCTCGGACTAGCGGGCATGGAACGCGCGAACACCGGGGAGCTGTTTTTT. Amino acid sequence: CASLGLAGMERANTGELFF.

This clone was seen only a few times. This sequence joins TRBV2 and TRBJ2-1; D uncertain. The CDR3 contains 13 residues. The V end was cut by 6 bases, the J end by 4 bases, with 10 bases between. Per germline, CDR1 SNHLY and CDR2 FYNNEI. The CDR3 region is CASRGLGYNEQFF. In DNA form, the CDR3 reads TGTGCCAGCAGAGGCCTAGGTTACAATGAGCAGTTCTTC.

This clone has only a few counts. The CDR3 loop reads CASSVIARSYNEQFF. For the CDR3, the DNA is TGTGCCAGCAGTGTGATAGCGCGCTCCTACAATGAGCAGTTCTTC. The chain recombines TRBV6-1 with TRBJ2-1, with D perhaps TRBD2 (5 bases). Germline CDR1 MNHNS, CDR2 SASEGT. CDR3 length: 15 amino acids. V was cut by 4 bases and J by 0 bases, with 10 bases left in between.

The chain couples TRBV11-1 to TRBJ2-1, with D possibly TRBD2 on 6 matching bases. This CDR3 has 16 residues. The ends were cut back, 0 bases at V and 0 bases at J, with 9 bases in the middle. Germline V gene data show CDR1 as SGHAT and CDR2 as FQDESV (reference sequence). The DNA of the CDR3 is TGTGCCAGCAGCTTAGCACGGGGAGGCTCCTACAATGAGCAGTTCTTC. This encodes CASSLARGGSYNEQFF.

This sequence joins TRBV28 and TRBJ2-7; D ambiguous. V lost 5 bases and J lost 3, with 17 bases in between. The CDR3 totals 15 residues. In germline, CDR1 is MDHEN, CDR2 SYDVKM. The CDR3 loop reads CASSPMRSNDYEQYF. CDR3 nucleotide sequence: TGTGCCAGCAGTCCCATGAGGTCGAACGACTACGAGCAGTACTTC.

This clone showed up just a few times. CDR3 in amino acids: CASSPRRTGLDEQYF. The CDR3 bases are TGTGCCAGCAGTCCACGGAGGACAGGGTTGGACGAGCAGTACTTC. The chain has TRBV6-1 and TRBJ2-7; 8 bases are shared with TRBD1. J gave up 5 bases and V 5 bases, and 11 bases lay outside the gene matches. The CDR3 runs to 15 residues. In germline, CDR1 is MNHNS, CDR2 SASEGT.

A few counts support this clone. The chain carries TRBV12-3 or TRBV12-4 and TRBJ2-2; D is ambiguous. The CDR3 totals 13 residues. The V end was cut by 10 bases, the J end by 4 bases, with 13 bases between. CDR3 nucleotide sequence: TGTGCCACCAGGCCCGATATCACCGGGGAGCTGTTTTTT. This sequence encodes CATRPDITGELFF.

This clone was seen more than once but under ten times. The genes are TRBV6-1 and TRBJ1-5, with D perhaps TRBD1 (5 bases). This CDR3 is built from 16 residues. Germline V gives CDR1 MNHNS, CDR2 SASEGT. V dropped 7 bases and J dropped 4 bases, with 20 bases sitting between them. The CDR3 DNA is TGTGCCAGCATCTCCTCCTGGGGGGATGGGAATCAGCCCCAGCATTTT. Translation gives CASISSWGDGNQPQHF.

The chain combines TRBV28 with TRBJ2-2; unclear D gene. The CDR3 sequence is 11 residues long. Per the germline V gene, CDR1 is MDHEN and CDR2 is SYDVKM. Trimming removed 6 bases at V and 3 bases at J, with 2 bases between. CDR3 in amino acids: CASSYTGELFF. CDR3 nucleotide sequence: TGTGCCAGCAGCTACACCGGGGAGCTGTTTTTT. The whole variable domain, remainder taken from reference TRBV28 and TRBJ2-2, is DVKVTQSSRYLVKRTGEKVFLECVQDMDHENMFWYRQDPGLGLRLIYFSYDVKMKEKGDIPEGYSVSREKKERFSLILESASTNQTSMYLCASSYTGELFFGEGSRLTVL.

This clone was seen more than once but under ten times. This chain joins TRBV11-3 and TRBJ2-2; D assignment may be TRBD1 or TRBD2 (7 bases each). With 7 bases removed from V and 4 bases from J, the gap between germline ends came to 19 bases. Germline V gene data show CDR1 as SGHNT and CDR2 as YENEEA. There are 16 residues in the CDR3. The CDR3 DNA reads TGTGCCAGCACCCAGGGGGGGAGTGGGGGCACCGGGGAGCTGTTTTTT. Its translation: CASTQGGSGGTGELFF.

The chain has TRBV28 and TRBJ2-2; the match to TRBD2 covers 9 bases. The CDR3 has 14 residues. CDR1 is MDHEN and CDR2 is SYDVKM in the germline V gene. V trimming: 8 bases; J trimming: 5 bases; junction bases outside the gene matches: 6. DNA of the CDR3: TGTGCCAGCCTCCGACTAGCGGCTACCGGGGAGCTGTTTTTT. Translated: CASLRLAATGELFF.

The rearrangement uses TRBV13 and TRBJ2-7; 7 nucleotides line up with TRBD1. This CDR3 comprises 16 residues. The V and J ends lost 5 bases and 0 bases, in that order; junction bases with no gene match: 10. Germline V lookup: CDR1 PRHDT, CDR2 FYEKMQ (reference sequence). Here the CDR3 DNA reads TGTGCCAGCAGCCCCATCCGGGGACAGTCCTCCTACGAGCAGTACTTC. It is translated as CASSPIRGQSSYEQYF.

The V and J genes are TRBV6-2 or TRBV6-3 and TRBJ1-2, with 7 bases matching TRBD1. This CDR3 has 17 amino acids. V was pared by 7 bases and J by 2 bases, with 16 bases of the junction left unmatched. Germline V gene lookup returns CDR1 MNHEY and CDR2 SVGEGT. CDR3: CASTLVRGGFSNYGYTF. The CDR3 DNA sequence: TGTGCCAGCACCTTAGTACGAGGGGGCTTTTCGAACTATGGCTACACCTTC.

The chain links TRBV30 to TRBJ2-6, with D maybe TRBD2 (6 bases). The CDR3 is made up of 14 amino acids. CDR1 GTSNPN and CDR2 SVGIG come from the germline V gene (reference sequence). The V and J ends lost 4 bases and 0 bases respectively, with 7 bases between them. This chain's CDR3 is CAWMGGSGANVLTF. The CDR3 nucleotides are TGTGCCTGGATGGGGGGCTCTGGGGCCAACGTCCTGACTTTC.

CDR3 region: CASREGGPREQYF. In DNA form, the CDR3 reads TGTGCCAGCAGAGAGGGGGGGCCCAGGGAGCAGTACTTC. This chain joins TRBV6-1 and TRBJ2-7; maybe TRBD2 (7 bases). CDR1 is MNHNS and CDR2 is SASEGT in the germline V gene. The V end was cut by 6 bases, the J end by 7 bases, with 16 bases between. This CDR3 has 13 residues.

The chain carries TRBV6-1 and TRBJ2-2; 11 nucleotides agree with TRBD2. The CDR3 spans 16 residues. With 6 bases clipped from V and 2 bases from J, the junction kept 5 bases outside the gene matches. Per the germline V gene, CDR1 is MNHNS and CDR2 is SASEGT. CDR3 residues: CASSVAGGPNTGELFF. CDR3 nucleotide sequence: TGTGCCAGCAGCGTAGCGGGAGGGCCCAACACCGGGGAGCTGTTTTTT.

In its sample, this clone ranks as medium-sized. CDR3 amino acids: CASSQERDTEAFF. In DNA form, the CDR3 reads TGCGCCAGCAGCCAAGAGCGGGACACTGAAGCTTTCTTT. The chain links TRBV4-3 to TRBJ1-1; no definite D call. The V end was cut by 0 bases, the J end by 3 bases, with 5 bases between. Germline CDR1 LGHNA, CDR2 YSLEER. The length of the CDR3 is 13 residues.

The V call is TRBV5-1, the J call TRBJ1-1; possible D gene TRBD1, 6 bases. The CDR3 is 16 amino acids. The V gene lost 4 bases and the J gene lost 0 bases, with 16 bases spanning the gap. Germline CDR1 and CDR2: SGHRS and YFSETQ. The chain's CDR3 is CASSTRDTTMNTEAFF. In DNA, the CDR3 is TGCGCCAGCAGCACCCGGGACACCACCATGAACACTGAAGCTTTCTTT.